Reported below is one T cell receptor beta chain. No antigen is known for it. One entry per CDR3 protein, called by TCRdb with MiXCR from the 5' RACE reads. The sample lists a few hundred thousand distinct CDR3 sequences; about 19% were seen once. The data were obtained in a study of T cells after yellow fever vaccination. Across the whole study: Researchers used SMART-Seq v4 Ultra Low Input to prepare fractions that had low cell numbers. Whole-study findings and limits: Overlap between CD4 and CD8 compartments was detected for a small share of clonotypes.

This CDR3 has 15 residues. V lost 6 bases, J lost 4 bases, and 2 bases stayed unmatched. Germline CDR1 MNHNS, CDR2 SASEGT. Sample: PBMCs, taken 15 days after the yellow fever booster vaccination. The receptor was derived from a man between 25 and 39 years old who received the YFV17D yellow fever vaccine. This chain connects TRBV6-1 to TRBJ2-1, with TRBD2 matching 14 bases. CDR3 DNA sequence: TGTGCCAGCAGCCGGACTAGCGGGAGGTACAATGAGCAGTTCTTC. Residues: CASSRTSGRYNEQFF.